The 18 T cell receptor beta chains presented below share a single source sample, sequenced in a study of blood T cell repertoires in COVID-19. Assay used: immunoSEQ multiplex PCR; TCRdb lists only in-frame clones, some missing. The table has under 200,000 clones, nearly 90% seen once. The sequenced sample was peripheral blood. The origin of the receptors is a man aged 55 to 69 with active or convalescent COVID-19.

The rearrangement links TRBV27 to TRBJ2-5, with a weak D call TRBD1 (5 bases). CDR3 length: 13 residues. Trimming left V 7 bases short and J 5 bases short, with 14 bases between. Looked up from germline, CDR1 is MNHEY and CDR2 is SMNVEV (reference sequence). CDR3 DNA sequence: TGTGCCAGCAAGTTATCCTCAGGGGAGACCCAGTACTTC. Amino acids: CASKLSSGETQYF.

The V call is TRBV7-9, the J call TRBJ2-3, with D possibly matching TRBD1 (6 bases). The length of the CDR3 is 12 residues. In germline, CDR1 is SEHNR, CDR2 FQNEAQ (reference sequence). The ends were cut back, 5 bases at V and 8 bases at J, with 11 bases in the middle. The CDR3 reads CASSQKGGTQYF. Here the CDR3 DNA reads TGTGCCAGCAGCCAGAAAGGGGGTACGCAGTATTTT.

V gene TRBV2 combines with J gene TRBJ1-2, with D possibly TRBD1 on 6 matching bases. CDR1 and CDR2 from the germline V gene are SNHLY and FYNNEI. The V end was cut by 7 bases, the J end by 4 bases, with 19 bases between. The CDR3 loop spans 15 amino acids. CDR3 sequence (DNA): TGTGCCAGCACCCTTTCCAGGGGCGCGGGCTATGGCTACACCTTC. It is translated as CASTLSRGAGYGYTF.

This clone was observed a handful of times. The chain has TRBV6-6 and TRBJ1-6; maybe TRBD1 (6 bases). This CDR3 has 14 amino acids. Germline CDR1 MNHNY, CDR2 SVGAGI (reference sequence). V dropped 9 bases and J dropped 1 base, with 10 bases sitting between them. The CDR3 DNA reads as TGTGCCAGTCTAGGGGGTTCCTATAATTCACCCCTCCACTTT. Translation gives CASLGGSYNSPLHF.

This chain joins TRBV19 and TRBJ1-4; 7 bases fit TRBD1. V dropped 4 bases and J dropped 4; count of bases not matched to a gene: 3. Germline CDR1 and CDR2: LNHDA and SQIVND (reference sequence). The CDR3 extends over 14 amino acids. CDR3 sequence: CASSRTGFNEKLFF. The DNA of the CDR3 is TGTGCCAGTAGTAGGACAGGATTTAATGAAAAACTGTTTTTT.

The rearrangement links TRBV3-1 (or the pseudogene TRBV3-2) to TRBJ2-2; possibly TRBD2 for D (5 bases). Germline values: CDR1 LGHDT, CDR2 YNNKEL (reference sequence). V lost 0 bases and J 6 bases, leaving 8 bases between the germline ends. The CDR3 consists of 14 residues. The CDR3 reads CASSQDWGAGELFF. In DNA, the CDR3 is TGTGCCAGCAGCCAAGATTGGGGAGCCGGGGAGCTGTTTTTT.

In this sample, this clone turned up a few times. The gene calls are TRBV29-1 and TRBJ2-4, with a weak D call TRBD1 (6 bases). Trimming shortened V by 0 bases and J by 1 base, and 10 bases separated the two germline ends. The V gene's germline CDR1 is SQVTM and CDR2 ANQGSEA. This CDR3 region has 15 residues. The CDR3 region has the DNA TGCAGCGTTGAAGACAGGGGCAGGGCCAAAAACATTCAGTACTTC. This translates into CSVEDRGRAKNIQYF.

The chain combines TRBV6-6 with TRBJ2-5; weak D call: TRBD2 (7 bases). V lost 6 bases to trimming and J lost 5 bases, with 13 bases between them. Germline CDR1 reads MNHNY; CDR2 reads SVGAGI (reference sequence). The CDR3 is 13 residues long. The chain's CDR3 is CASRGGAEETQYF. The CDR3 coding sequence is TGTGCCAGCAGGGGGGGGGCCGAGGAGACCCAGTACTTC.

This chain links TRBV3-1 (or the pseudogene TRBV3-2) with TRBJ1-1; 8 bases align to TRBD1. Germline loops: CDR1 LGHDT, CDR2 YNNKEL (reference sequence). The CDR3 is made up of 15 amino acids. The trim removed 4 bases at V and 2 bases at J, leaving 6 bases unmatched. CDR3 sequence (DNA): TGTGCCAGCAGCCTCTCAGGGGGCGGAAACACTGAAGCTTTCTTT. It specifies CASSLSGGGNTEAFF.

The V and J genes are TRBV7-3 and TRBJ2-7; TRBD1 might be the D (5 bases). Germline loops: CDR1 SGHTA, CDR2 FQGTGA. V was shortened by 8 bases and J by 5 bases, with 22 bases between the two germline ends. The CDR3 is 15 residues long. The CDR3 protein is CASPPGILSPHEQYF. CDR3 sequence (DNA): TGTGCCAGCCCCCCAGGGATTTTGTCCCCCCACGAGCAGTACTTC.

The V and J genes are TRBV5-4 and TRBJ2-3; 7 nucleotides line up with TRBD1. The CDR3 runs to 14 residues. Looked up from germline, CDR1 is SGHNT and CDR2 is YYREEE (reference sequence). V was clipped by 2 bases and J by 2 bases; unmatched bases: 2. The CDR3 region has the DNA TGTGCCAGCAGCTTCACAGGGGCCACAGATACGCAGTATTTT. Translating gives CASSFTGATDTQYF.

V and J are TRBV10-3 and TRBJ1-2; 9 bases agree with TRBD1. The V gene end was trimmed by 4 bases and the J gene end by 3 bases; junction bases not matched to a gene: 9. Germline V gene lookup returns CDR1 ENHRY and CDR2 SYGVKD. The CDR3 runs 16 residues. CDR3 nucleotide sequence: TGTGCCATCAGTGGGGACAGGGCGGTCAAAGACTATGGCTACACCTTC. Translating gives CAISGDRAVKDYGYTF.

J is TRBJ2-7 and V is TRBV7-2, with D possibly TRBD2 on 5 matching bases. This CDR3 has 15 residues. The V end lost 2 bases, the J end lost 2 bases, and 13 bases lay between the germline ends. Looked up from germline, CDR1 is SGHTA and CDR2 is FQGNSA. CDR3 coding DNA: TGTGCCAGCAGCTTACAGAATCGGGGAACCTACGAGCAGTACTTC. Amino acids: CASSLQNRGTYEQYF.

The genes are TRBV19 and TRBJ1-1; D is perhaps TRBD1 (6 bases). Germline assignment: CDR1 LNHDA and CDR2 SQIVND (reference sequence). V was trimmed by 7 bases and J by 0 bases, leaving 15 bases between them. The CDR3 sequence is 15 residues long. The CDR3 DNA is TGTGCCAGTATGGGGGCCGACAGGATGAACACTGAAGCTTTCTTT. Protein sequence: CASMGADRMNTEAFF.

The chain joins TRBV18 to TRBJ1-3; D is undetermined. The CDR3 sequence is 17 residues long. Looked up from germline, CDR1 is KGHSH and CDR2 is LQKENI. The V end was cut by 2 bases, the J end by 0 bases, with 14 bases between. The CDR3, as DNA: TGTGCCAGCTCACCAGAGGCCGGATCCTCCTCTGGAAACACCATATATTTT. Amino acid sequence: CASSPEAGSSSGNTIYF.

The rearrangement links TRBV4-1 to TRBJ2-5; 16 bases line up with TRBD2. V was clipped by 1 base and J by 5 bases; unmatched bases: 7. From germline, CDR1 is MGHRA and CDR2 YSYEKL. There are 18 residues in the CDR3. As DNA, the CDR3 is TGCGCCAGCAGCCAAGTTGGGACTAGCGGGGGGGCCCTGGAGACCCAGTACTTC. It translates to CASSQVGTSGGALETQYF.

In this sample, this clone turned up a few times. The chain uses TRBV5-1 and TRBJ1-3, with D tentatively TRBD1 (5 bases). CDR1 SGHRS and CDR2 YFSETQ come from the germline V gene. The V end was cut by 0 bases, the J end by 0 bases, with 16 bases between. The CDR3 loop spans 18 amino acids. CDR3 region: CASSLGTNLQASGNTIYF. The CDR3 DNA is TGCGCCAGCAGCTTGGGAACAAATCTACAGGCCTCTGGAAACACCATATATTTT.

The CDR3 here is CASSYSGTGFQHF. DNA for the CDR3: TGTGCCAGCAGTTACTCCGGGACAGGCTTCCAGCATTTT. J is TRBJ1-5 and V is TRBV6-5; TRBD1 matches 8 bases. The CDR3 spans 13 residues. J gave up 12 bases and V 0 bases, and 4 bases lay outside the gene matches. CDR1 and CDR2 from the germline V gene are MNHEY and SVGAGI.